These 25 T cell receptor beta chains came from one sample sequenced in a study of blood T cells in healthy people across ages. With a J-beta primer mix and a sample-barcoded 5' primer, a second PCR ran roughly 6 to 11 cycles. A single record per CDR3 protein comes from TCRdb applying MiXCR to the 5' RACE reads. The sample has 1.8 million or so distinct CDR3 sequences, more than 35% seen once. Sequenced input: blood. The receptor source for this set is a human donor in good health.

This clonotype was observed many times. This chain uses TRBV29-1 with TRBJ2-1; D is perhaps TRBD1 (6 bases). This CDR3 spans 12 amino acids. CDR1 and CDR2 from the germline V gene are SQVTM and ANQGSEA. V dropped 7 bases and J dropped 6 bases, with 13 bases sitting between them. CDR3 protein: CSEIGQTNEQFF. The CDR3 coding sequence is TGCAGCGAAATCGGACAGACCAATGAGCAGTTCTTC.

This clonotype was picked up a small number of times. The J gene is TRBJ2-5, the V gene TRBV6-2 or TRBV6-3, with 8 bases lining up with TRBD2. The V gene end was trimmed by 2 bases and the J gene end by 5 bases; junction bases not matched to a gene: 4. Looked up from germline, CDR1 is MNHEY and CDR2 is SVGEGT. CDR3 length equals 14 residues. CDR3 loop: CASSYGTRLETQYF. The CDR3 DNA is TGTGCCAGCAGTTACGGGACTAGATTGGAGACCCAGTACTTC.

Remarks on this clonotype: At one end the junction does not follow the germline gene, possibly because of a read error. DNA for the CDR3: TGTGCCAGCAGGGTTTTGACAGGGTACACTGAAACTTTCTTT. Its translation: CASRVLTGYTETFF. The chain combines TRBV27 with TRBJ1-1; the match to TRBD1 covers 7 bases. In germline, CDR1 is MNHEY, CDR2 SMNVEV (reference sequence). The length of the CDR3 is 14 residues.

DNA of the CDR3: TGTGCCAGTTCGGCGGGCGGGGGGGCCAATGAGCAGTTCTTC. It specifies CASSAGGGANEQFF. The rearrangement uses TRBV12-3 or TRBV12-4 and TRBJ2-1; 9 bases are shared with TRBD2. The V and J ends lost 9 bases and 6 bases, in that order; junction bases with no gene match: 9. The CDR3 covers 14 residues.

This clonotype was seen more than once but under ten times. The V gene is TRBV12-3 or TRBV12-4, the J gene TRBJ2-1; 7 bases are shared with TRBD1. V lost 9 bases to trimming and J lost 5 bases; unmatched junction nucleotides: 7. The CDR3 is 13 amino acids. The DNA of the CDR3 is TGTGCCAGTAAGCCCGGGACAGACAATGAGCAGTTCTTC. It specifies CASKPGTDNEQFF.

This clonotype was seen at least ten times. V is TRBV6-2 or TRBV6-3 and J is TRBJ2-7, with D hard to call. Germline CDR1 reads MNHEY; CDR2 reads SVGEGT. The CDR3 has 13 amino acids. V was cut by 6 bases and J by 0 bases, with 9 bases left in between. CDR3 sequence: CASSQTLSYEQYF. As DNA, the CDR3 is TGTGCCAGCAGCCAAACCCTCTCCTACGAGCAGTACTTC.

This chain links TRBV9 with TRBJ1-5; the D gene is possibly TRBD1 (6 bases). From germline, CDR1 is SGDLS and CDR2 YYNGEE. V gave up 2 bases and J gave up 6 bases, with 30 bases separating them. CDR3 length: 20 amino acids. The DNA for the CDR3 is TGTGCCAGCAGCGTGCCCATCCTACGGATTCAGGGGACGGTTGGTCAGCCCCAGCATTTT. This encodes CASSVPILRIQGTVGQPQHF.

Details on this clonotype: A junction end diverges from the germline sequence, so it may reflect a read error. The rearrangement joins TRBV6-4 to TRBJ2-1, with a tentative D call TRBD2 (7 bases). Germline CDR1 and CDR2: MRHNA and SNTAGT. This CDR3 has 14 residues. The CDR3 protein is CAGSDRTRGNEQFF. The CDR3 nucleotides read TGTGCCGGCAGTGACCGGACTAGGGGGAATGAGCAGTTCTTC.

This clonotype was found a few times. The V and J genes are TRBV6-1 and TRBJ2-1, with 7 bases that match TRBD2. Trimming cost V 4 bases and J 3 bases; bases outside gene matches: 6. This CDR3 contains 15 residues. The germline CDR1 and CDR2 sequences are MNHNS and SASEGT. The CDR3 spells CASSVLASNYNEQFF. For the CDR3, the DNA is TGTGCCAGCAGTGTACTAGCGTCCAACTACAATGAGCAGTTCTTC.

This chain joins TRBV7-9 and TRBJ1-2; no clear D gene. CDR1 is SEHNR and CDR2 is FQNEAQ in the germline V gene (reference sequence). V was pared by 4 bases and J by 2 bases, with 8 bases between. This CDR3 comprises 13 residues. This CDR3 reads CASSSIQNYGYTF. CDR3 nucleotides: TGTGCCAGCAGCTCGATACAGAACTATGGCTACACCTTC.

This clonotype was observed a few times. The rearrangement uses TRBV4-3 and TRBJ2-1; 9 bases align to TRBD2. The V segment lost 1 base and the J segment 3 bases; nucleotides outside the gene matches: 4. There are 16 residues in the CDR3. Germline CDR1 and CDR2: LGHNA and YSLEER. The CDR3 bases are TGCGCCAGCAGCCAAGGGGGGACTAGCCTCTACAATGAGCAGTTCTTC. Translation: CASSQGGTSLYNEQFF.

Only a few counts were recorded for this clonotype. The chain uses TRBV7-3 and TRBJ2-1; possible D gene TRBD2, 5 bases. Trimming shortened V by 1 base and J by 5 bases, and 12 bases separated the two germline ends. This CDR3 has 15 residues. In germline, CDR1 is SGHTA, CDR2 FQGTGA. CDR3 in DNA: TGTGCCAGCAGCTTAAAATTCGGGGAACACAATGAGCAGTTCTTC. This gives the protein CASSLKFGEHNEQFF.

The sample holds a few counts of this clonotype. J is TRBJ2-5 and V is TRBV2; a weak D match, TRBD1 (5 bases). V lost 1 base and J lost 5, with 11 bases in between. The length of the CDR3 is 14 residues. From germline, CDR1 is SNHLY and CDR2 FYNNEI. The CDR3 region is CASSEVLAGETQYF. CDR3 nucleotides: TGTGCCAGCAGTGAAGTTTTAGCAGGGGAGACCCAGTACTTC.

Concerning this clonotype itself: This may come from a read error, since a much larger clone is one base off. The chain uses TRBV6-5 and TRBJ2-6, with 8 bases aligning to TRBD2. Germline CDR1 reads MNHEY; CDR2 reads SVGAGI. The CDR3 runs to 16 residues. Here the CDR3 reads CASTRGATGGANVPTF. The CDR3 bases are TGTGCCAGCACCAGAGGGGCTACGGGGGGGGCCAACGTCCCGACTTTC.

In this sample, this clonotype turned up a few times. This sequence joins TRBV7-9 and TRBJ1-2; D gene uncertain. This CDR3 region has 14 residues. The germline V gene has CDR1 SEHNR and CDR2 FQNEAQ (reference sequence). V shed 5 bases and J shed 0 bases, with 10 bases lying between them. CDR3 residues: CASSEQAANYGYTF. DNA for the CDR3: TGTGCCAGCAGCGAACAAGCAGCTAACTATGGCTACACCTTC. Supplemented by reference TRBV7-9 and TRBJ1-2, the full variable domain reads DTGVSQNPRHKITKRGQNVTFRCDPISEHNRLYWYRQTLGQGPEFLTYFQNEAQLEKSRLLSDRFSAERPKGSFSTLEIQRTEQGDSAMYLCASSEQAANYGYTFGSGTRLTVV.

This clonotype was counted only a few times. Germline and junction disagree at one end, which may indicate a read error. The chain employs TRBV4-2 and TRBJ2-3; 8 bases agree with TRBD2. This CDR3 region has 16 residues. Germline CDR1 reads LGHNA; CDR2 reads YNFKEQ. Here the CDR3 reads CASSQELAAGTDTQYF. CDR3 nucleotide sequence: TGCGCCAGCAGCCAGGAACTAGCGGCAGGCACAGATACGCAGTATTTT.

The chain uses TRBV18 and TRBJ2-1; 7 positions agree with TRBD2. This CDR3 comprises 16 residues. Germline V lookup: CDR1 KGHSH, CDR2 LQKENI. V shed 1 base, J shed 9 bases, and the junction held 12 bases outside the gene matches. The CDR3 bases are TGTGCCAGCTCACCACTTTTAGCGGGCCAGGTTGGTGAGCAGTTCTTC. Its translation is CASSPLLAGQVGEQFF.

V is TRBV7-6 and J is TRBJ2-3, with D unclear. V was shortened by 5 bases and J by 2 bases, with 14 bases between the two germline ends. Germline lookup yields CDR1 SGHVS and CDR2 FNYEAQ. This CDR3 contains 15 residues. CDR3: CASSMLTEITDTQYF. The CDR3 DNA reads as TGTGCCAGCAGCATGTTGACCGAAATCACAGATACGCAGTATTTT.

The V gene is TRBV6-4, the J gene TRBJ2-1, with 7 nucleotides matching TRBD1. Losses at the gene ends were 6 bases for V and 7 bases for J; bases not matched to a gene: 9. Germline V lookup: CDR1 MRHNA, CDR2 SNTAGT. This CDR3 contains 14 residues. CDR3 in DNA: TGTGCCAGCAGGGACGGGACAGCCGGGAATGAGCAGTTCTTC. Protein product: CASRDGTAGNEQFF.

The sample holds a few counts of this clonotype. Here the CDR3 reads CASSLGRAVSNYGYTF. The CDR3 nucleotides are TGTGCCAGCAGCTTAGGTAGGGCGGTGTCTAACTATGGCTACACCTTC. The chain combines TRBV7-2 with TRBJ1-2; D not resolved. The CDR3 is made up of 16 amino acids. Germline CDR1 and CDR2: SGHTA and FQGNSA. V lost 1 base to trimming and J lost 0 bases, with 12 bases between them.

The chain employs TRBV7-6 and TRBJ1-2; TRBD1 matches 7 bases. Germline lookup yields CDR1 SGHVS and CDR2 FNYEAQ. V was pared by 5 bases and J by 6 bases, with 12 bases of the junction left unmatched. The CDR3 runs 15 residues. CDR3 amino acids: CASSPSDRVGDGYTF. CDR3 nucleotide sequence: TGTGCCAGCAGCCCCAGTGACAGGGTAGGGGATGGCTACACCTTC.

In this sample, this clonotype turned up a few times. The rearrangement uses TRBV5-1 and TRBJ2-7; 9 bases map to TRBD1. Trimming at V came to 7 bases and at J to 2 bases, leaving 7 bases not matched to a gene. The CDR3 is 14 residues long. Germline-derived CDR1 and CDR2 are SGHRS and YFSETQ. The CDR3 coding sequence is TGCGCCAGCCACAACAGGGGGCGCACCTACGAGCAGTACTTC. It encodes CASHNRGRTYEQYF.

This sequence joins TRBV20-1 and TRBJ2-5; D possibly uses TRBD1 or TRBD2 (5 bases each). There are 10 residues in the CDR3. Germline assignment: CDR1 DFQATT and CDR2 SNEGSKA (reference sequence). With 6 bases removed from V and 11 bases from J, the gap between germline ends came to 13 bases. The CDR3: CSAGAFEQYF. In DNA form, the CDR3 reads TGCAGTGCCGGGGCGTTTGAGCAGTACTTC.

The chain has TRBV4-3 and TRBJ1-5; a weak D match, TRBD1 (6 bases). Per germline, CDR1 LGHNA and CDR2 YSLEER. The CDR3 runs 14 residues. V was pared by 4 bases and J by 7 bases, with 14 bases between. The CDR3 loop is CASSLGHMSQPQHF. The CDR3 coding sequence is TGCGCCAGCAGCCTGGGACATATGAGCCAGCCCCAGCATTTT.

In its sample, this clonotype was seen a few times. This chain links TRBV6-1 with TRBJ2-1; 10 bases match TRBD1. The ends lost 4 bases at V and 9 bases at J; junction bases unmatched: 12. The germline V gene has CDR1 MNHNS and CDR2 SASEGT. CDR3 length equals 16 residues. Written as DNA, the CDR3 is TGTGCCAGCAGTGTCCGTTGGGGACAGGGGTTAAGTGAGCAGTTCTTC. Translating gives CASSVRWGQGLSEQFF.